This T cell receptor (beta chain) appears in the sequencing data of a study of blood T cell repertoires in COVID-19. Generated by immunoSEQ multiplex PCR, the TCRdb table keeps only in-frame clones and is missing some. The repertoire holds about 270,000 clones, with 75% to 95% as singletons. This CDR3 is 14 amino acids long. In germline, CDR1 is WSHSY, CDR2 SAAADI. J was trimmed by 2 bases and V by 4 bases; bases with no gene match: 4. This sequence originates from a person aged 18-29 years with COVID-19, enrolled during active disease. The sample comprised peripheral blood. The gene calls are TRBV10-2 and TRBJ1-2; 7 bases agree with TRBD1. As DNA, the CDR3 is TGCGCCAGCAGTGTGTCGGGACAGAACTATGGCTACACCTTC. It is translated as CASSVSGQNYGYTF.